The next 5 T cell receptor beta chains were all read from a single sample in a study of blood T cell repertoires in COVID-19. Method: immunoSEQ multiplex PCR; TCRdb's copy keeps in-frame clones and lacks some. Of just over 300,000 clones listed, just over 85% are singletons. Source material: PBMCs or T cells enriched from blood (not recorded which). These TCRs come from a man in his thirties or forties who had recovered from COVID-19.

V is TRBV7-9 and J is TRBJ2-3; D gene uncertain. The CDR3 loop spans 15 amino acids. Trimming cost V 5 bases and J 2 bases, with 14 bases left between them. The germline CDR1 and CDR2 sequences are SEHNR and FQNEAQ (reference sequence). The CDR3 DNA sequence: TGTGCCAGCAGCCCTACTTCCTCTTACACAGATACGCAGTATTTT. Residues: CASSPTSSYTDTQYF.

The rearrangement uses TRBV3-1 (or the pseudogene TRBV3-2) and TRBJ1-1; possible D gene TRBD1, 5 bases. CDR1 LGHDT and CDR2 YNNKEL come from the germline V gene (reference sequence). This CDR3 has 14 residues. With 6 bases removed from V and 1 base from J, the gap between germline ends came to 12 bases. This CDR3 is CASRLRQQNTEAFF. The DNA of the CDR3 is TGTGCCAGCAGACTGCGACAGCAGAACACTGAAGCTTTCTTT.

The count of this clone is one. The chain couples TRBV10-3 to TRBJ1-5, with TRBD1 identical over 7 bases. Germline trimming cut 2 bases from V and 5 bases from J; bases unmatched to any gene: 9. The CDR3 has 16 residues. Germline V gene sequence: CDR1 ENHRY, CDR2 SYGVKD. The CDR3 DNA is TGTGCCATCAGTGAGACGGGGACAGACCCATATCAGCCCCAGCATTTT. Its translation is CAISETGTDPYQPQHF.

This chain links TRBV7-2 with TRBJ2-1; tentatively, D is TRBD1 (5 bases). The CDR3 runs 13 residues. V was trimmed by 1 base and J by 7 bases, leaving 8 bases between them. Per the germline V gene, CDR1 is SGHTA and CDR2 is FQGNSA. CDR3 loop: CASSLGQLNEQFF. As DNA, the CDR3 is TGTGCCAGCAGCTTAGGACAGCTGAATGAGCAGTTCTTC. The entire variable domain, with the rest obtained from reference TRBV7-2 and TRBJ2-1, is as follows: GAGVSQSPSNKVTEKGKDVELRCDPISGHTALYWYRQSLGQGLEFLIYFQGNSAPDKSGLPSDRFSAERTGGSVSTLTIQRTQQEDSAVYLCASSLGQLNEQFFGPGTRLTVL.

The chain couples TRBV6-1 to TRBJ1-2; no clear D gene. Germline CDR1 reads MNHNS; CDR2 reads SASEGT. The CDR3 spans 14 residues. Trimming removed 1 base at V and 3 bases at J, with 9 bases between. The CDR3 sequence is CASSEGLYDYGYTF. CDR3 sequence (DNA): TGTGCCAGCAGTGAAGGACTATATGACTATGGCTACACCTTC.